One sample yielded the 30 T cell receptor beta chains listed below, sequenced in a study of T cell responses to AZD1222 COVID-19 vaccine. Libraries were prepared by immunoSEQ multiplex PCR; TCRdb keeps only in-frame clonotypes and omits some of them. The top ten clones hold around 1.6% of a sample with about 140,000 clones, roughly nine tenths of them seen once. This sample comprised peripheral blood, obtained on day 0 of AZD1222 vaccination. Source of these receptors: an adult in good health.

This clone was seen once. The rearrangement links TRBV5-4 to TRBJ2-3; 8 nucleotides match TRBD2. The CDR3 is 14 residues long. From germline, CDR1 is SGHNT and CDR2 YYREEE (reference sequence). With 4 bases clipped from V and 5 bases from J, the junction kept 6 bases outside the gene matches. This CDR3 is CASSAGLGKDTQYF. CDR3 DNA sequence: TGTGCCAGCAGCGCGGGACTAGGGAAAGATACGCAGTATTTT.

This chain links TRBV4-2 with TRBJ1-5; weak D call: TRBD1 (5 bases). Germline V lookup: CDR1 LGHNA, CDR2 YNFKEQ. The V gene lost 0 bases and the J gene lost 6 bases, with 15 bases spanning the gap. The CDR3 covers 16 residues. The CDR3 DNA reads as TGTGCCAGCAGCCAAGATGGAGGGGATTGGATTCAGCCCCAGCATTTT. Its translation is CASSQDGGDWIQPQHF.

The gene calls are TRBV7-8 and TRBJ2-1, with 14 positions matching TRBD2. Per germline, CDR1 SGHVS and CDR2 FQNEAQ. The CDR3 has 16 amino acids. Trimming cost V 4 bases and J 2 bases; bases outside gene matches: 1. The CDR3 sequence: CASSSTSGGAYNEQFF. For the CDR3, the DNA is TGTGCCAGCAGCTCGACTAGCGGGGGGGCCTACAATGAGCAGTTCTTC. The full variable domain, with the rest looked up from reference TRBV7-8 and TRBJ2-1, is GAGVSQSPRYKVAKRGQDVALRCDPISGHVSLFWYQQALGQGPEFLTYFQNEAQLDKSGLPSDRFFAERPEGSVSTLKIQRTQQEDSAVYLCASSSTSGGAYNEQFFGPGTRLTVL.

This chain connects TRBV6-4 to TRBJ2-1, with 11 bases that match TRBD2. V was pared by 4 bases and J by 4 bases, with 3 bases of the junction left unmatched. The CDR3 spans 15 residues. Germline CDR1 reads MRHNA; CDR2 reads SNTAGT. The CDR3 DNA is TGTGCCAGCAGTGGGGGGACTAGCGGTTACAATGAGCAGTTCTTC. It yields the protein CASSGGTSGYNEQFF.

V is TRBV3-1 (or the pseudogene TRBV3-2) and J is TRBJ2-1; 11 bases map to TRBD2. Per the germline V gene, CDR1 is LGHDT and CDR2 is YNNKEL (reference sequence). This CDR3 is 19 amino acids long. Germline trimming cut 2 bases from V and 8 bases from J; bases unmatched to any gene: 17. As DNA, the CDR3 is TGTGCCAGCAGCCAACAATACCCTAGCGGGGGGCTGGCTTTGGATGAGCAGTTCTTC. It translates to CASSQQYPSGGLALDEQFF.

The rearrangement joins TRBV18 to TRBJ1-1; possibly TRBD1 for D (5 bases). V gave up 4 bases and J gave up 6 bases, with 12 bases separating them. The CDR3 consists of 13 residues. Germline V gene sequence: CDR1 KGHSH, CDR2 LQKENI. The CDR3 loop reads CASSRIGDPEAFF. In DNA form, the CDR3 reads TGTGCCAGCTCACGTATAGGGGATCCTGAAGCTTTCTTT.

The chain employs TRBV3-1 (or the pseudogene TRBV3-2) and TRBJ1-1, with a tentative D call TRBD1 (5 bases). Trimming pared 4 bases from V and 5 bases from J, leaving 17 bases between. The CDR3 sequence is 15 residues long. CDR1 and CDR2 from the germline V gene are LGHDT and YNNKEL (reference sequence). The CDR3 reads CASSLSSGRSTEAFF. CDR3 coding DNA: TGTGCCAGCAGCCTCTCGTCAGGGAGAAGTACTGAAGCTTTCTTT.

The chain links TRBV27 to TRBJ1-6; 10 bases map to TRBD1. Germline values: CDR1 MNHEY, CDR2 SMNVEV (reference sequence). V dropped 7 bases and J dropped 10; count of bases not matched to a gene: 13. CDR3 length: 16 residues. The CDR3 sequence is CASTVSGTGAQSPLHF. The CDR3 nucleotides are TGTGCCAGCACCGTATCCGGGACAGGGGCCCAATCACCCCTCCACTTT.

The chain joins TRBV11-3 to TRBJ2-7; 12 positions agree with TRBD2. The germline gives CDR1 SGHNT, CDR2 YENEEA. CDR3 length: 16 amino acids. The V segment lost 5 bases and the J segment 2 bases; nucleotides outside the gene matches: 7. The DNA of the CDR3 is TGTGCCAGCAGCCCGGGGACTAGCGGGCCAACCTACGAGCAGTACTTC. Translating it yields CASSPGTSGPTYEQYF.

J is TRBJ1-1 and V is TRBV27, with D unclear. The germline gives CDR1 MNHEY, CDR2 SMNVEV (reference sequence). V gave up 3 bases and J gave up 5 bases, with 10 bases separating them. CDR3 size: 13 residues. CDR3 coding DNA: TGTGCCAGCAGTTTGGGTTCGAGTACTGAAGCTTTCTTT. Translation gives CASSLGSSTEAFF.

The rearrangement uses TRBV6-5 and TRBJ1-6; no definite D call. The CDR3 runs to 15 residues. With 0 bases removed from V and 7 bases from J, the gap between germline ends came to 10 bases. The germline gives CDR1 MNHEY, CDR2 SVGAGI. The CDR3 region is CASSYSGRENSPLHF. The CDR3 DNA reads TGTGCCAGCAGTTACTCCGGCCGTGAGAATTCACCCCTCCACTTT.

This chain connects TRBV2 to TRBJ2-1, with D tentatively TRBD1 (6 bases). Trimming took off 11 bases at V and 0 bases at J, with 14 bases between the two ends. The germline V gene has CDR1 SNHLY and CDR2 FYNNEI. The CDR3 runs to 14 residues. This chain's CDR3 is CAPAGTSSYNEQFF. The DNA of the CDR3 is TGTGCCCCCGCCGGGACATCCTCCTACAATGAGCAGTTCTTC.

The gene calls are TRBV3-1 (or the pseudogene TRBV3-2) and TRBJ2-1, with TRBD2 identical over 11 bases. CDR1 is LGHDT and CDR2 is YNNKEL in the germline V gene (reference sequence). V dropped 5 bases and J dropped 3; count of bases not matched to a gene: 3. The length of the CDR3 is 15 residues. The CDR3 sequence is CASSVLAGGYNEQFF. The DNA for the CDR3 is TGTGCCAGCAGCGTCCTAGCGGGGGGCTACAATGAGCAGTTCTTC.

The genes are TRBV4-1 and TRBJ1-3; tentatively, D is TRBD1 (5 bases). The germline gives CDR1 MGHRA, CDR2 YSYEKL. The CDR3 is made up of 16 amino acids. V gave up 3 bases and J gave up 1 base, with 13 bases separating them. CDR3 in amino acids: CASSHPGRASGNTIYF. The CDR3 DNA is TGCGCCAGCAGCCACCCGGGACGGGCGTCTGGAAACACCATATATTTT.

This clone was detected only once. The V and J genes are TRBV6-5 and TRBJ1-4; maybe TRBD1 (6 bases). The CDR3 length is 15 residues. CDR1 MNHEY and CDR2 SVGAGI come from the germline V gene. Trimming took off 6 bases at V and 6 bases at J, with 17 bases between the two ends. The CDR3 loop is CASRNHRDLDEKLFF. DNA of the CDR3: TGTGCCAGCAGGAACCACAGGGATCTGGATGAAAAACTGTTTTTT.

CDR3 loop: CASTPQGNSYNEQFF. The CDR3 DNA reads TGCGCCAGCACCCCACAGGGGAATTCCTACAATGAGCAGTTCTTC. J is TRBJ2-1 and V is TRBV5-1; 7 nucleotides line up with TRBD1. Trimming cost V 6 bases and J 1 base; bases outside gene matches: 7. Germline V gives CDR1 SGHRS, CDR2 YFSETQ. This CDR3 has 15 residues.

The chain is built from TRBV6-1 and TRBJ1-6; D is unclear. CDR1 is MNHNS and CDR2 is SASEGT in the germline V gene. V lost 2 bases and J lost 8, with 10 bases in between. The CDR3 length is 14 residues. CDR3 in amino acids: CASSELWSDSPLHF. The CDR3 region has the DNA TGTGCCAGCAGTGAACTGTGGAGCGATTCACCCCTCCACTTT.

The chain carries TRBV4-1 and TRBJ2-2; D uncertain. The CDR3 totals 13 residues. V gave up 0 bases and J gave up 1 base, with 0 bases separating them. The V gene's germline CDR1 is MGHRA and CDR2 YSYEKL. CDR3 sequence: CASSQENTGELFF. In DNA, the CDR3 is TGCGCCAGCAGCCAAGAGAACACCGGGGAGCTGTTTTTT.

This chain connects TRBV7-9 to TRBJ2-7; perhaps TRBD2 as D (5 bases). The V end was cut by 0 bases, the J end by 5 bases, with 14 bases between. This CDR3 is 15 amino acids long. The germline V gene has CDR1 SEHNR and CDR2 FQNEAQ (reference sequence). The CDR3, as DNA: TGTGCCAGCAGCTTAGCGGGAGAGTTCTGGGACGAGCAGTACTTC. This encodes CASSLAGEFWDEQYF.

The chain is built from TRBV6-5 and TRBJ1-5; no definite D call. CDR3 length: 15 amino acids. Germline V gene sequence: CDR1 MNHEY, CDR2 SVGAGI. Trimming pared 8 bases from V and 3 bases from J, leaving 17 bases between. CDR3 sequence: CASCSDGLLNQPQHF. The DNA for the CDR3 is TGTGCCAGCTGTTCCGACGGTCTACTCAATCAGCCCCAGCATTTT.

This sequence joins TRBV7-9 and TRBJ1-2; D is unclear. The V end lost 5 bases, the J end lost 8 bases, and 15 bases lay between the germline ends. Germline loops: CDR1 SEHNR, CDR2 FQNEAQ (reference sequence). CDR3 length: 13 amino acids. The CDR3 DNA is TGTGCCAGCAGCCCAGACACGGGCTACGGCTACACCTTC. Protein sequence: CASSPDTGYGYTF. The full variable domain, its missing parts supplied by reference TRBV7-9 and TRBJ1-2, is DTGVSQNPRHKITKRGQNVTFRCDPISEHNRLYWYRQTLGQGPEFLTYFQNEAQLEKSRLLSDRFSAERPKGSFSTLEIQRTEQGDSAMYLCASSPDTGYGYTFGSGTRLTVV.

This chain uses TRBV5-1 with TRBJ1-2; D unclear. V lost 2 bases and J lost 1, with 6 bases in between. The CDR3 loop spans 13 amino acids. Germline V lookup: CDR1 SGHRS, CDR2 YFSETQ. The CDR3 DNA reads as TGCGCCAGCAGCTTTCGAGGTAACTATGGCTACACCTTC. Its translation is CASSFRGNYGYTF.

V is TRBV30 and J is TRBJ1-4; D gene uncertain. The CDR3 has 11 amino acids. From germline, CDR1 is GTSNPN and CDR2 SVGIG (reference sequence). Trimming took off 4 bases at V and 7 bases at J, with 7 bases between the two ends. CDR3 sequence reads: CAWKYVEKLFF. In nucleotides, the CDR3 is TGTGCCTGGAAGTATGTTGAAAAACTGTTTTTT.

This chain uses TRBV6-5 with TRBJ1-2; D is undetermined. Germline CDR1 MNHEY, CDR2 SVGAGI. The CDR3 runs to 13 residues. V was trimmed by 6 bases and J by 1 base, leaving 9 bases between them. The CDR3 DNA is TGTGCCAGCAGAGTCCCGGATAACTATGGCTACACCTTC. Encoded protein: CASRVPDNYGYTF.

V gene TRBV6-5 combines with J gene TRBJ2-3; TRBD1 agrees at 7 bases. Losses at the gene ends were 0 bases for V and 1 base for J; bases not matched to a gene: 1. The CDR3 is made up of 15 amino acids. Germline CDR1 and CDR2: MNHEY and SVGAGI. CDR3 nucleotides: TGTGCCAGCAGTTACTCAGGACAGGGCACAGATACGCAGTATTTT. Amino acid sequence: CASSYSGQGTDTQYF.

The V and J genes are TRBV6-5 and TRBJ2-5; 9 nucleotides agree with TRBD2. Germline V gives CDR1 MNHEY, CDR2 SVGAGI. V trimming: 4 bases; J trimming: 3 bases; junction bases outside the gene matches: 3. This CDR3 region has 14 residues. The CDR3 region is CASSSSGEEETQYF. DNA for the CDR3: TGTGCCAGCAGTTCTAGCGGGGAAGAAGAGACCCAGTACTTC.

This rearrangement joins TRBV30 to TRBJ1-2; no firm D call. This CDR3 has 15 amino acids. Germline V gives CDR1 GTSNPN, CDR2 SVGIG (reference sequence). Trimming shortened V by 0 bases and J by 6 bases, and 17 bases separated the two germline ends. CDR3 amino acids: CAWSVPSRGLNGYTF. CDR3 DNA sequence: TGTGCCTGGAGTGTACCATCTCGGGGTTTGAATGGCTACACCTTC.

The chain combines TRBV7-2 with TRBJ1-2, with 8 bases that match TRBD1. Trimming at V came to 5 bases and at J to 2 bases, leaving 4 bases not matched to a gene. There are 14 residues in the CDR3. CDR1 and CDR2 (germline): SGHTA, FQGNSA. CDR3 sequence: CASSPGGINYGYTF. CDR3 nucleotide sequence: TGTGCCAGCAGCCCAGGGGGCATCAACTATGGCTACACCTTC.

The V call is TRBV7-8, the J call TRBJ1-2, with D maybe TRBD1 (6 bases). V lost 3 bases, J lost 2 bases, and 13 bases lay in between. Germline CDR1 SGHVS, CDR2 FQNEAQ. This CDR3 is 15 amino acids long. The CDR3 protein is CASSFGGQINYGYTF. Written as DNA, the CDR3 is TGTGCCAGCAGCTTTGGAGGACAGATAAACTATGGCTACACCTTC.

The V and J genes are TRBV4-1 and TRBJ2-1; TRBD1 aligns across 11 bases. The V segment lost 2 bases and the J segment 7 bases; nucleotides outside the gene matches: 7. CDR1 MGHRA and CDR2 YSYEKL come from the germline V gene. The CDR3 is made up of 16 amino acids. The CDR3 is CASSQRGQGVTNEQFF. The CDR3 DNA reads TGCGCCAGCAGCCAACGGGGACAGGGGGTAACGAATGAGCAGTTCTTC.